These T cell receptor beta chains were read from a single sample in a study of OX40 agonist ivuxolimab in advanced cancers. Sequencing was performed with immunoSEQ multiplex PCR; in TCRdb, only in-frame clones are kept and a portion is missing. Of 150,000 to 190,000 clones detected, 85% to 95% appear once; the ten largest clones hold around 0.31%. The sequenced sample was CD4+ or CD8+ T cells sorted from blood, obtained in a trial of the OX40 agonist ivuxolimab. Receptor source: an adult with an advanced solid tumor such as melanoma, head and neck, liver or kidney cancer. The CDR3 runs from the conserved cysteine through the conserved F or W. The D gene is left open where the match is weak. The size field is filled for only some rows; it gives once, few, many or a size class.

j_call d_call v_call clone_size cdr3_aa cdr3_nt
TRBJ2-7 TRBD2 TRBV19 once CASSTLAGLSYEQYF TGTGCCAGTAGTACCTTAGCGGGACTCTCCTACGAGCAGTACTTC
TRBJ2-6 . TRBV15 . CATIGGLSSGTNVLTF TGTGCCACCATCGGGGGTCTGAGCTCTGGGACCAACGTCCTGACTTTC
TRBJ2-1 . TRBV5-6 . CASSFRRGREQFF TGTGCCAGCAGCTTTCGACGCGGCCGTGAGCAGTTCTTC
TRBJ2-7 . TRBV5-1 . CASSLGVKSHEQYF TGCGCCAGCAGCTTGGGCGTCAAATCGCACGAGCAGTACTTC
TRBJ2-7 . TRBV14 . CASSQGRGTIPYEQYF TGTGCCAGCAGCCAAGGTAGGGGGACTATACCCTACGAGCAGTACTTC
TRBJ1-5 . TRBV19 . CASIGGEAGNQPQHF TGTGCCAGTATCGGCGGGGAAGCGGGAAATCAGCCCCAGCATTTT
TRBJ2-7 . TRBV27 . CASSLKPSLYEQYF TGTGCCAGCAGTTTAAAGCCTAGCCTCTACGAGCAGTACTTC
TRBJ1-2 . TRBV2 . CASSRTGPGYTF TGTGCCAGCAGTCGAACAGGGCCGGGCTACACCTTC
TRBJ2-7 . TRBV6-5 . CASSHRYEQYF TGTGCCAGCAGTCACAGGTACGAGCAGTACTTC
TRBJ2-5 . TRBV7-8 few CASSLAPRGRLLQETQYF TGTGCCAGCAGCTTAGCGCCTCGGGGGAGACTTTTACAAGAGACCCAGTACTTC
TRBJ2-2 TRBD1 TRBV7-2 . CASSLGTGNTGELFF TGTGCCAGCAGCCTAGGGACAGGGAACACCGGGGAGCTGTTTTTT
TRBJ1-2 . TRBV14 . CASSLLSPGDDGYTF TGTGCCAGCAGCCTCCTATCCCCAGGTGACGATGGCTACACCTTC
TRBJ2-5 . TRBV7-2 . CASSLGIQETQYF TGTGCCAGCAGCCTAGGTATCCAAGAGACCCAGTACTTC
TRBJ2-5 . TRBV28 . CASSFAGRGLKETQYF TGTGCCAGCAGTTTTGCGGGGAGGGGGCTAAAGGAGACCCAGTACTTC
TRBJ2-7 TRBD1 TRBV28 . CASSSSGTGPTYEQYF TGTGCCAGCAGTTCCTCCGGGACAGGTCCCACCTACGAGCAGTACTTC
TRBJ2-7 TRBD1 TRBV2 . CASKSTPGTAVHEQYF TGTGCCAGCAAGTCAACCCCCGGGACAGCAGTTCACGAGCAGTACTTC
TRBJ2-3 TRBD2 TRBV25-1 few CASSEAGEVTDTQYF TGTGCCAGCAGTGAAGCGGGGGAAGTCACAGATACGCAGTATTTT
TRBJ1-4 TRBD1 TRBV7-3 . CASSLTGGPNEKLFF TGTGCCAGCAGCCTCACAGGGGGACCTAATGAAAAACTGTTTTTT
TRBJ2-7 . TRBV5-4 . CASSLPVSEQYF TGTGCCAGCAGCTTGCCGGTCAGCGAGCAGTACTTC
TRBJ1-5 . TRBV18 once CASSPPGRLYQPQHF TGTGCCAGCTCACCACCAGGGCGGCTTTATCAGCCCCAGCATTTT
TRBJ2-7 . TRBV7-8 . CASSLARGDLPYEQYF TGTGCCAGCAGCTTAGCGAGGGGGGACTTACCCTACGAGCAGTACTTC
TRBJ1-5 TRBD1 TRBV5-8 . CASSFSGQYVPQHF TGTGCCAGCAGCTTTTCGGGACAGTATGTGCCCCAGCATTTT
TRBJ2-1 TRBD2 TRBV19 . CASRRGAGVTYNEQFF TGTGCCAGTAGGCGAGGGGCGGGAGTAACCTACAATGAGCAGTTCTTC
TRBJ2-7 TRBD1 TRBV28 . CASSFGQGSSYEQYF TGTGCCAGCAGTTTCGGACAGGGATCGTCCTACGAGCAGTACTTC
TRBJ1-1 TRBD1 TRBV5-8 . CASSLGTGAEAFF TGTGCCAGCAGCTTGGGGACAGGGGCTGAAGCTTTCTTT
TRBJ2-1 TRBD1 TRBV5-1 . CASSLNRWMGQLFSYNEQFF TGCGCCAGCAGCTTGAACCGATGGATGGGACAGTTGTTCTCCTACAATGAGCAGTTCTTC
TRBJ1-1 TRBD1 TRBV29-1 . CSVGTVKNTEAFF TGCAGCGTGGGGACAGTCAAGAACACTGAAGCTTTCTTT
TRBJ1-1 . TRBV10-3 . CAISATGPLNTEAFF TGTGCCATCAGTGCCACAGGGCCGTTGAACACTGAAGCTTTCTTT
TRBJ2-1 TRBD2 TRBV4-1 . CASSQDLAGSSYNEQFF TGCGCCAGCAGCCAAGACCTAGCGGGGAGCTCCTACAATGAGCAGTTCTTC
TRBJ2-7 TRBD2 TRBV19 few CASSRIAGASGEQYF TGTGCCAGTAGTAGGATAGCGGGGGCCTCGGGAGAGCAGTACTTC